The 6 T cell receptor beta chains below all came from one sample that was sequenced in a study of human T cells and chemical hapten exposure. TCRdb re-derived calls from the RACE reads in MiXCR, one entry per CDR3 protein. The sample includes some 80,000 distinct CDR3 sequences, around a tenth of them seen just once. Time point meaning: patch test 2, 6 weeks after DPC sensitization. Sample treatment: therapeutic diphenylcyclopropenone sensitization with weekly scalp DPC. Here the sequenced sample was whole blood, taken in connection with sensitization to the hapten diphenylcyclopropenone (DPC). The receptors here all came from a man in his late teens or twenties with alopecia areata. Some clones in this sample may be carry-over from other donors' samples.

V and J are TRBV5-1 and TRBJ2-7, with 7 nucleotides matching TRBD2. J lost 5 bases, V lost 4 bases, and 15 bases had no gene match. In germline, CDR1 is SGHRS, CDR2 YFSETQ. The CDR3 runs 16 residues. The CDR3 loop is CASSPPSGLLGNEQYF. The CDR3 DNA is TGCGCCAGCAGCCCCCCTAGCGGCCTTCTCGGGAACGAGCAGTACTTC.

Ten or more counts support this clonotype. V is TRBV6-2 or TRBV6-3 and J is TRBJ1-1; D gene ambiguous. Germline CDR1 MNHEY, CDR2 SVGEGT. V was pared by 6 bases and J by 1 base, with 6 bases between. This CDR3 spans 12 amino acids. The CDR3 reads CASRPTNTEAFF. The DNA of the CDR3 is TGTGCCAGCAGACCAACGAACACTGAAGCTTTCTTT.

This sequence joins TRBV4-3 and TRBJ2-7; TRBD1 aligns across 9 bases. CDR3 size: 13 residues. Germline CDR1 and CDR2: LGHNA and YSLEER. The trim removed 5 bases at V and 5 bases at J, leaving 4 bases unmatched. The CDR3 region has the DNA TGCGCCAGCAGCGCAGGGACAGGGAACGAGCAGTACGTC. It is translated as CASSAGTGNEQYV.

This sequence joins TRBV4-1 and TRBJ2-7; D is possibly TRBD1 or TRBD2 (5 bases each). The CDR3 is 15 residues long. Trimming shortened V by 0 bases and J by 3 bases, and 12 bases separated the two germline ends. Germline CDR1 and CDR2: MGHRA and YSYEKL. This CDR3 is CASSQDHGTYYEQYF. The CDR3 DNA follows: TGCGCCAGCAGCCAAGATCATGGGACCTACTACGAGCAGTACTTC.

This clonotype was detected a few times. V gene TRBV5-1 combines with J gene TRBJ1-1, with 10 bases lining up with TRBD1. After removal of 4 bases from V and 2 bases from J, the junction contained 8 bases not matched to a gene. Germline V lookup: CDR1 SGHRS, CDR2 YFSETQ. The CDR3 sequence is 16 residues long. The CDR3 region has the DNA TGCGCCAGCAGCACCGGGGACAGGGGAGGCAACACTGAAGCTTTCTTT. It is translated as CASSTGDRGGNTEAFF.

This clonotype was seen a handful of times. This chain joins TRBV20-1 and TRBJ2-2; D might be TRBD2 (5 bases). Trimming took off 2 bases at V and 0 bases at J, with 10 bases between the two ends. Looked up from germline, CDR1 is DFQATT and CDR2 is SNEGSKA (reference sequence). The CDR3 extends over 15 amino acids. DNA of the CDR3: TGCAGTGCTAGAAGAGGGCCTACGAACACCGGGGAGCTGTTTTTT. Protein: CSARRGPTNTGELFF.